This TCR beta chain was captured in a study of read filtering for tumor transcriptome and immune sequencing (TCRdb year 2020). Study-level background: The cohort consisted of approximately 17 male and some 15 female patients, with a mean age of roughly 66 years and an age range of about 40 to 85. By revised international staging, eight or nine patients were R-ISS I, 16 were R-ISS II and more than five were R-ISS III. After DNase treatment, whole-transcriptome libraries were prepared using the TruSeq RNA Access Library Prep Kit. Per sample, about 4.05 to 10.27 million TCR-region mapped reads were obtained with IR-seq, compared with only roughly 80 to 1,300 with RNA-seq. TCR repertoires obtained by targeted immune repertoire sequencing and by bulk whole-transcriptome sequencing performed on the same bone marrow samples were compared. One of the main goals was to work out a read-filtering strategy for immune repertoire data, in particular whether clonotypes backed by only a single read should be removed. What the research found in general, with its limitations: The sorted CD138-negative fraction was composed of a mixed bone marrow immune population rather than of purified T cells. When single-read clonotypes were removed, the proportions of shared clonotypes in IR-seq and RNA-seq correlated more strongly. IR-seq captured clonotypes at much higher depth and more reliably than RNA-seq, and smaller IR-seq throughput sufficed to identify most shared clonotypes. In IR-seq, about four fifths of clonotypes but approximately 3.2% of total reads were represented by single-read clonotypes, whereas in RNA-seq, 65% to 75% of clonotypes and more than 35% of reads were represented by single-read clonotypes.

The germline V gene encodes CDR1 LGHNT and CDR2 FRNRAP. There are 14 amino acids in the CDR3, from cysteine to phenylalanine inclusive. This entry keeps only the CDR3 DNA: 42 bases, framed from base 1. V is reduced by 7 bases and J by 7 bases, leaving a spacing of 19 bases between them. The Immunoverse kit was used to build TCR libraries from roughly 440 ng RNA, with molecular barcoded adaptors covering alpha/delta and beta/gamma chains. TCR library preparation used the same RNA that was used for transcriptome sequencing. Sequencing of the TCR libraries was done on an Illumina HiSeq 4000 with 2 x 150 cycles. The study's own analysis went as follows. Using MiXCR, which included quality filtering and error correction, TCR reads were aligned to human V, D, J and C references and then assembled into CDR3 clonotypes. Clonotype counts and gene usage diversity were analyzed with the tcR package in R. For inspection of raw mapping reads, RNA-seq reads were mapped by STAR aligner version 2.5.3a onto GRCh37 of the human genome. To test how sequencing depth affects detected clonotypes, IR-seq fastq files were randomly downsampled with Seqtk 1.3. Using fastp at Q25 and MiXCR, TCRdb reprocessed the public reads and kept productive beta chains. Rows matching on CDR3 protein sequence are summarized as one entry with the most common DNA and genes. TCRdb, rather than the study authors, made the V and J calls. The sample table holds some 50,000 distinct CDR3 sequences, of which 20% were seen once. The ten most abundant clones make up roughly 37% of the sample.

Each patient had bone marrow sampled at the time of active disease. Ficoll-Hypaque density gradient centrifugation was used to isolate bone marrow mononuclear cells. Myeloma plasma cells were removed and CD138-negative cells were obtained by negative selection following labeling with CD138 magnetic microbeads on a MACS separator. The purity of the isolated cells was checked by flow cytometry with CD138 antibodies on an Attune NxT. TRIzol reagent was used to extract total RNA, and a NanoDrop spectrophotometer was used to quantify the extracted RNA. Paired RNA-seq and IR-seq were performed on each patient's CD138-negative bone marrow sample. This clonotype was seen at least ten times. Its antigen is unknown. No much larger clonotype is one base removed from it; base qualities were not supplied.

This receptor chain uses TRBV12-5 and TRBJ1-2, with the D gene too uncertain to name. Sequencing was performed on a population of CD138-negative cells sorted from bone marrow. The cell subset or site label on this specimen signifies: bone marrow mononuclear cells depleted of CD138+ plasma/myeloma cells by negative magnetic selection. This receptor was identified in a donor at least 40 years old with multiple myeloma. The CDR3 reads CASALPRRVPGYTF. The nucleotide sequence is TGTGCTAGTGCCCTCCCCCGGAGGGTTCCTGGCTACACCTTC.